These 8 T cell receptor beta chains were sequenced from one sample in a study of CD8+ T cells in alopecia areata. cDNA reverse transcribed from extracted RNA served as the sequencing template. Assay: immunoSEQ multiplex PCR; the TCRdb copy retains only in-frame clones and omits some. The counts give 90,000 to 130,000 clones, none of them seen only once; roughly a fifth is held by the top ten. Sequencing was performed on lesional skin. All receptors derive from a C3H/HeJ mouse with alopecia areata. The strain is characterized by the MHC haplotype H2-k.

This clone was recorded many times. The genes are named according to mouse. The read gets to within 4 residues of the CDR3 end, and the germline J gene fills in the rest. The genes are TRBV13-3 and TRBJ1-1; 10 bases match TRBD1. The germline CDR1 and CDR2 sequences are NNHDY and SYVADS. The CDR3 extends over 14 amino acids. CDR3 bases read: TGTGCCAGCAGCCGCCGGGACAGGGGAACA. Its protein product is CASSRRDRGT. The whole CDR3 protein is CASSRRDRGTEVFF.

Points on this clone: Mouse gene names and germline throughout. The read stops 4 residues short of the end of the CDR3; the missing end is completed from the germline J gene. The gene calls are TRBV5 and TRBJ2-1, with 9 bases matching TRBD2. CDR1 and CDR2 from the germline V gene are LGHNA and YNLKQL (reference sequence). The CDR3 runs 15 residues. The sequenced CDR3 bases are TGTGCCAGCAGCCAAGACTGGGGGGGTGGGGCT. It translates to CASSQDWGGGA. The complete CDR3 sequence is CASSQDWGGGAEQFF.

This clone was seen only a few times. Gene names are mouse gene names. From the germline J gene comes the end of the CDR3, since the read stops 4 residues before it. The J gene is TRBJ1-1, the V gene TRBV17; no definite D call. Germline CDR1 and CDR2: MNHDT and YYDKIL. Trimming removed 3 bases from V and 3 bases from J, with 8 bases in between. The CDR3 runs 13 residues. Partial CDR3 DNA: TGTGCTAGCAGTAGTGGGGAGGACACA. Protein product: CASSSGEDT. The whole CDR3 reads CASSSGEDTEVFF.

This clone was seen repeatedly, ten times or more. Gene names refer to mouse genes. The read ends 4 residues shy of where the CDR3 ends; the end is completed using the germline J gene. This chain uses TRBV13-3 with TRBJ1-4; 9 bases agree with TRBD1. Germline CDR1 and CDR2: NNHDY and SYVADS. V gave up 7 bases and J gave up 2 bases; unmatched junction bases: 3. The CDR3 sequence is 14 residues long. The CDR3 here is CASSGTGSNERLFF. CDR3 bases read: TGTGCCAGCTCCGGGACAGGGTCCAACGAA.

In the case of this clone: The gene symbols are mouse symbols. The read is 4 residues too short to cover the CDR3 end, so that end is filled in from the germline J gene. This chain joins TRBV13-3 and TRBJ2-1; 7 bases align to TRBD1. Germline CDR1 and CDR2: NNHDY and SYVADS. Trimming cost V 6 bases and J 0 bases; bases outside gene matches: 3. This CDR3 region has 14 residues. CDR3 DNA (partial): TGTGCCAGCATCGACAGGGCTAACTATGCT. This encodes CASIDRANYA. The full CDR3 protein is CASIDRANYAEQFF.

Comments on this clone: Mouse gene names and germline throughout. From the germline J gene comes the end of the CDR3, since the read stops 4 residues before it. The chain combines TRBV13-3 with TRBJ2-3; 8 nucleotides align to TRBD1. The germline CDR1 and CDR2 sequences are NNHDY and SYVADS. V lost 2 bases and J lost 3; bases outside the gene matches: 8. The CDR3 sequence is 16 residues long. Partial CDR3 DNA: TGTGCCAGCAGTGAACCCTCGACAGGGGAGGCAGAA. Its translation is CASSEPSTGEAE. The whole CDR3 region reads CASSEPSTGEAETLYF.

The table lists this clone with a few counts. The genes are named according to mouse. The read gets to within 4 residues of the CDR3 end, and the germline J gene fills in the rest. Distinct nucleotide sequences in the sample also encode this CDR3. V gene TRBV1 combines with J gene TRBJ1-4; tentatively, D is TRBD1 (6 bases). CDR3 length: 16 amino acids. With 0 bases removed from V and 3 bases from J, the gap between germline ends came to 11 bases. Germline V CDR1 and CDR2: NSQYPW, LRSPGD (reference sequence). CDR3 loop: CTCSADEGGANERLFF. Partial CDR3 DNA: TGCACCTGCAGTGCAGATGAAGGGGGGGCCAACGAA.

This clone was counted ten times or more. The gene symbols are mouse symbols. The read terminates 4 residues before the CDR3 end, so the remaining end is supplied by the germline J gene. The chain is built from TRBV13-3 and TRBJ1-4, with D unclear. There are 16 residues in the CDR3. CDR1 and CDR2 from the germline V gene are NNHDY and SYVADS. Trimming removed 0 bases at V and 0 bases at J, with 9 bases between. This CDR3 is CASSDAEKLSNERLFF. The CDR3 bases that were read are TGTGCCAGCAGTGATGCAGAAAAACTTTCCAACGAA.